This T cell receptor beta chain stems from a study of T cells after yellow fever vaccination (dated by TCRdb to between 2018 and 2021). Notes on the research overall: The SMART-Seq v4 Ultra Low Input RNA kit was used to prepare libraries from fractions with low cell numbers. Two healthy male donors, one aged 18 to 29 and one aged 30 to 40 years, made up the cohort. Bulk TCR alpha and beta repertoires were sequenced longitudinally to track T-cell clones before and after primary and booster YFV17D yellow fever vaccination. Blood was collected at multiple timepoints before and after primary and secondary immunization, and bulk PBMC replicates and cell subsets were isolated.

CDR1 and CDR2, per the germline V gene (reference sequence), are MNHEY and SMNVEV. The CDR3 covers 16 residues, taking in both the cysteine and the phenylalanine. Only the CDR3 region is kept as DNA, spanning 48 bases read in frame from base 1. V loses 0 bases, J loses 1 base, and the germline ends lie 12 bases apart. Findings and caveats that apply to the study as a whole: Because the study included only a couple of donors, the extent to which the findings can be generalized is limited. Computational filtering was required because FACS-sorted repertoires could contain abundant contaminating clonotypes from the bulk population. A small fraction of clonotypes appeared in both the CD4 and CD8 compartments, likely as a result of convergent recombination. After the booster, most of the clones that had expanded following primary vaccination were detected again (approximately 95% of CD4 and around 90% of CD8), which suggests that memory was broadly maintained. The secondary T-cell response was weaker than the primary response but faster, peaking on day 5 instead of day 15.

Concerning this clonotype itself: What this receptor recognizes is not known. No base qualities exist here, and no much larger clone lies one base off it.

In the paper's terms, the treatment or condition label means: live attenuated yellow fever vaccine strain. A standard Ficoll-Paque protocol was used to isolate PBMCs from peripheral blood. Dynabeads CD4 and CD8 positive selection kits were used to isolate the CD4 and CD8 T-cell fractions. TriZol was used to extract RNA from bulk PBMCs, from CD4 and CD8 fractions, and from dextramer-positive and dextramer-negative fractions. TCR cDNA was made using 5'RACE template switching, a step that added a universal primer site and unique molecular identifiers. cDNA synthesis was primed from both the TCR alpha and TCR beta constant segments. Libraries were amplified in two PCR steps, with sample barcodes and sequencing adapters added in the second step. Sequencing of libraries was done on Illumina HiSeq 2500 (2x100 bp) or NovaSeq (2x150 bp). The paper's processing steps were these. MIGEC handled demultiplexing of reads and collapsing into UMI consensus sequences, while MiXCR performed V(D)J alignment. Vaccine-responding clonotypes were defined with edgeR using replicate PBMC samples, requiring FDR below 0.01 and a log2 fold change above 5 up to day 15. Each bulk clonotype was labeled CD4 or CD8 based on which sequenced repertoire, CD4 or CD8, contained the clonotype at higher abundance. The raw public reads went through TCRdb reprocessing: fastp at Q25, MiXCR clone calling, in-frame beta chains kept. Records with the same CDR3 protein are collapsed into one entry carrying the most frequent genes and DNA. TCRdb's processing, not the authors' own work, is the source of the V and J calls. The sample profile shows tens of thousands of distinct CDR3 sequences; approximately 8% of them were found once. The top ten hold 41% of the sample.

The input for sequencing was CD8+ T cells sorted from PBMCs, taken on the day of the yellow fever booster vaccination. The receptor's source is a man aged 25-40 years who received the YFV17D yellow fever vaccine. This receptor chain uses TRBV27 and TRBJ1-2; no D gene call is confident. The DNA is as follows: TGTGCCAGCAGTTTATCCGGATCGAGGAGTAACTATGGCTACACCTTC. Translation gives CASSLSGSRSNYGYTF.